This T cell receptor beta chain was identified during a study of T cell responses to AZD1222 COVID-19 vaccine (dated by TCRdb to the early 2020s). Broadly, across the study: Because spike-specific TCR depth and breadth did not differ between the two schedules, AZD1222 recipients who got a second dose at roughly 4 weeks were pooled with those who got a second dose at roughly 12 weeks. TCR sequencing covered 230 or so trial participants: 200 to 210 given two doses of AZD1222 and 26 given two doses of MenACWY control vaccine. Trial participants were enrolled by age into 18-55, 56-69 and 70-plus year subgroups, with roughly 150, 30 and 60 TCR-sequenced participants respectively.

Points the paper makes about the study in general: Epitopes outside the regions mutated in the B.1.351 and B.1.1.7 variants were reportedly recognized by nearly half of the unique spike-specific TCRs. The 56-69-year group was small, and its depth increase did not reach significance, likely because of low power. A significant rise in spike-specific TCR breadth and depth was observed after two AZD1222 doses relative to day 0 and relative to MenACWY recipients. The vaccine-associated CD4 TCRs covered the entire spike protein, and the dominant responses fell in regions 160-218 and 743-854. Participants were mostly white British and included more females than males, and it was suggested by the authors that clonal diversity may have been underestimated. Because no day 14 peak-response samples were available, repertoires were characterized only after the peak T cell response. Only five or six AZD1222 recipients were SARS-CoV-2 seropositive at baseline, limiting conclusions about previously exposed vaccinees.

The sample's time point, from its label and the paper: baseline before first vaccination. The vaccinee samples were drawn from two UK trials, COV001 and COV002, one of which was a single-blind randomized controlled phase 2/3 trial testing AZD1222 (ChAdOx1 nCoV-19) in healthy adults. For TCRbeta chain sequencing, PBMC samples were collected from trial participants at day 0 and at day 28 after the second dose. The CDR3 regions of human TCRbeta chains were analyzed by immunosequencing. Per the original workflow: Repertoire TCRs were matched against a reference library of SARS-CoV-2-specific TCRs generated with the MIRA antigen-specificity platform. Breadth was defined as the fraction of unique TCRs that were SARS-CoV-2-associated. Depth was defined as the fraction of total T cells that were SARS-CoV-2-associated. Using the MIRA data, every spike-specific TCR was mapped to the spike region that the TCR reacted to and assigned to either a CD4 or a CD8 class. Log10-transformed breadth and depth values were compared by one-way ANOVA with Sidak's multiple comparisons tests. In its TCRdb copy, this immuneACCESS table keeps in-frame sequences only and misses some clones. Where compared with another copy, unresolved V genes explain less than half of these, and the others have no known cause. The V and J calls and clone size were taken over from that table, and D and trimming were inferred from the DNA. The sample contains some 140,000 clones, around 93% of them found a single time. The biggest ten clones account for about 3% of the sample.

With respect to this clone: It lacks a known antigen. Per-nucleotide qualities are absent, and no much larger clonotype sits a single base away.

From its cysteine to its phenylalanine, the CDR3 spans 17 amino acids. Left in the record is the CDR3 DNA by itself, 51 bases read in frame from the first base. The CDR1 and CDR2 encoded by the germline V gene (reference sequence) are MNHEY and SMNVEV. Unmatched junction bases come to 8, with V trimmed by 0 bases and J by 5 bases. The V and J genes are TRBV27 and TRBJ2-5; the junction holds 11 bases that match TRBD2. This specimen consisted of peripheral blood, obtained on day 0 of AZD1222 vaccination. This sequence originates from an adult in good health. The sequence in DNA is TGTGCCAGCAGTTTATCTATTAGCGGGAGGGGTGAGGAGACCCAGTACTTC. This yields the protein CASSLSISGRGEETQYF.